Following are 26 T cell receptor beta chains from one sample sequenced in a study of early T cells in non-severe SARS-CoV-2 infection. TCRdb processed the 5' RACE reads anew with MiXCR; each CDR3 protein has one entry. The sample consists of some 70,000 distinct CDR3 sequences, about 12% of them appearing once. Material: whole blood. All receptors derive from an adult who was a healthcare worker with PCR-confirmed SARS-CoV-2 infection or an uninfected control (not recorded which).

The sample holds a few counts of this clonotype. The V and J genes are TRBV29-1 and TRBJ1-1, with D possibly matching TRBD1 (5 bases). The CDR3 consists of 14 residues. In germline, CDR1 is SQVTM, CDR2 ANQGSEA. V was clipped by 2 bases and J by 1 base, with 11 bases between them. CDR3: CSVEMGRRNTEAFF. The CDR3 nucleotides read TGCAGCGTTGAAATGGGACGAAGGAACACTGAAGCTTTCTTT. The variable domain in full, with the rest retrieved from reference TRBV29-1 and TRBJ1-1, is SAVISQKPSRDICQRGTSLTIQCQVDSQVTMMFWYRQQPGQSLTLIATANQGSEATYESGFVIDKFPISRPNLTFSTLTVSNMSPEDSSIYLCSVEMGRRNTEAFFGQGTRLTVV.

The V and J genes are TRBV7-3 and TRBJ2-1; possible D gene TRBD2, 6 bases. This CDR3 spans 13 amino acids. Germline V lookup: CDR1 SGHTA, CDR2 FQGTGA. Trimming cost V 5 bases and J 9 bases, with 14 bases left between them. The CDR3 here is CASSLSGETEQFF. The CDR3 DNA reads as TGTGCCAGCAGCCTCTCGGGGGAGACTGAGCAGTTCTTC.

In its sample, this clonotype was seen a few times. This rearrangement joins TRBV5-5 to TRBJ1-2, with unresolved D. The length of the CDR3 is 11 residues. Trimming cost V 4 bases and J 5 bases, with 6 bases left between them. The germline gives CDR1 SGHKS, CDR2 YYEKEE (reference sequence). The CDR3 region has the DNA TGTGCCAGCAGCCAACTATATGGCTACACCTTC. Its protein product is CASSQLYGYTF.

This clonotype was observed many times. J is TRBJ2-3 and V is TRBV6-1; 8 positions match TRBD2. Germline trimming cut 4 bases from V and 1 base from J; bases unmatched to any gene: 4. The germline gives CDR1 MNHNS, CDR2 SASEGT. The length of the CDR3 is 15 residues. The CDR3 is CASSGKRERTDTQYF. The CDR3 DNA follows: TGTGCCAGCAGTGGCAAGCGGGAGCGCACAGATACGCAGTATTTT.

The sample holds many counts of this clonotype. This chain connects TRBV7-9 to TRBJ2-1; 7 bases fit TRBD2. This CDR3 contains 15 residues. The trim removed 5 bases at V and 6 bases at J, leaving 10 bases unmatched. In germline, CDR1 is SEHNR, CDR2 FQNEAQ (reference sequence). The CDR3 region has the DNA TGTGCCAGCAGCCCATTTCTCGGACTAGTCAATGAGCAGTTCTTC. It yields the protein CASSPFLGLVNEQFF.

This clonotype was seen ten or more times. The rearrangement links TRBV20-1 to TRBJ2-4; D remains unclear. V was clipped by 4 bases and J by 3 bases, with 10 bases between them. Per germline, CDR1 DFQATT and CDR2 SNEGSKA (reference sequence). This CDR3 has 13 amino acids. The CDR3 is CSAIAAGKNIQYF. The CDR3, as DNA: TGCAGTGCTATTGCAGCAGGCAAAAACATTCAGTACTTC.

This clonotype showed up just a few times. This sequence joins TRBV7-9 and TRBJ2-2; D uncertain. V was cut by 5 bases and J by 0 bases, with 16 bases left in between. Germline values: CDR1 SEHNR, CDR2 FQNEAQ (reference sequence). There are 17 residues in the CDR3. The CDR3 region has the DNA TGTGCCAGCAGCCCCCTGGGCGTAACAGCGAACACCGGGGAGCTGTTTTTT. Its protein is CASSPLGVTANTGELFF.

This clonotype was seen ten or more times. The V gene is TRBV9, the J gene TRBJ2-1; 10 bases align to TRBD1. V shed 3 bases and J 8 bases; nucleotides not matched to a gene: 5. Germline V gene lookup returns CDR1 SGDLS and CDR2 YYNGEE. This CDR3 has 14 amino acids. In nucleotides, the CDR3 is TGTGCCAGCAGCGATGACAGGGGGCCGGATGAGCAGTTCTTC. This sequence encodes CASSDDRGPDEQFF.

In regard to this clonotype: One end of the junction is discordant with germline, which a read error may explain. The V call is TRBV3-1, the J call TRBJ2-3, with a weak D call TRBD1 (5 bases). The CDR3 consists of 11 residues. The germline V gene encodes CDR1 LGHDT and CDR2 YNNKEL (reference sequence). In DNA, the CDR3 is TGTGCCAGCAGCCAGACAGATGCGCAGTATTTT. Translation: CASSQTDAQYF.

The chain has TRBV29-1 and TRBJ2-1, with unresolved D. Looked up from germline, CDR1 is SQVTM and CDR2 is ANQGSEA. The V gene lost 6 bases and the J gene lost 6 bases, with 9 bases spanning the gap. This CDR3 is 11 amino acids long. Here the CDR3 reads CSVSGGNEQFF. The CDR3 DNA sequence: TGCAGCGTGTCGGGCGGCAATGAGCAGTTCTTC.

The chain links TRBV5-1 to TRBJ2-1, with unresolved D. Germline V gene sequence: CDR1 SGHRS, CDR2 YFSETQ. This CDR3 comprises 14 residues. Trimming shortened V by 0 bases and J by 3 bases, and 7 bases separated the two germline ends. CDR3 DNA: TGCGCCAGCAGCTTGGCCGTAGACTACAATGAGCAGTTCTTC. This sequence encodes CASSLAVDYNEQFF.

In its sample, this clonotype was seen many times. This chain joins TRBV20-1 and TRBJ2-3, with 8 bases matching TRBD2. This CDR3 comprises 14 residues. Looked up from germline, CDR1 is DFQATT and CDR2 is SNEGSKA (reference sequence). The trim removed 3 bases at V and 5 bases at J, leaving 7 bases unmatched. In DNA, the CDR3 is TGCAGTGCTAGCCGGGGAGCGGGAGAAGATACGCAGTATTTT. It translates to CSASRGAGEDTQYF.

CDR3 DNA sequence: TGTGCCAGTAGTATGATGGCAGCGGGCACCCCTAACGAGCAGTACTTC. Protein product: CASSMMAAGTPNEQYF. The J gene is TRBJ2-7, the V gene TRBV19; possibly TRBD2 for D (6 bases). The CDR3 extends over 16 amino acids. The germline V gene encodes CDR1 LNHDA and CDR2 SQIVND (reference sequence). Trimming took 3 bases from V and 5 from J, leaving 20 bases between them.

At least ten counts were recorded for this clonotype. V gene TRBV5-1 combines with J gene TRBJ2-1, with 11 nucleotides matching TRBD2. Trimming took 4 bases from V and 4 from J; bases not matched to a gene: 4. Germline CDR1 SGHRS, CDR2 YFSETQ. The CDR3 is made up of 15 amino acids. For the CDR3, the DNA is TGCGCCAGCAGCAACGGGACTAGCGGATACAATGAGCAGTTCTTC. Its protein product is CASSNGTSGYNEQFF. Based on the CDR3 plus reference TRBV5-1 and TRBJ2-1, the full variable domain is KAGVTQTPRYLIKTRGQQVTLSCSPISGHRSVSWYQQTPGQGLQFLFEYFSETQRNKGNFPGRFSGRQFSNSRSEMNVSTLELGDSALYLCASSNGTSGYNEQFFGPGTRLTVL.

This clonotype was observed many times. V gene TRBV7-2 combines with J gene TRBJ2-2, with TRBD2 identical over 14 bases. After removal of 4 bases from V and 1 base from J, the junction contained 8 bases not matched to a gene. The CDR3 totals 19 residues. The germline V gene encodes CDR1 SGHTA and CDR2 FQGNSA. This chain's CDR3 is CASSWRGTSGRLNTGELFF. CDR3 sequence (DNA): TGTGCCAGCAGCTGGAGAGGGACTAGCGGGAGATTGAACACCGGGGAGCTGTTTTTT.

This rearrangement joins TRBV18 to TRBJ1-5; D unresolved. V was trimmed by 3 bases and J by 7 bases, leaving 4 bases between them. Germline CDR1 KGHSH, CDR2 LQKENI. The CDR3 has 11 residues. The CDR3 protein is CASSPEQPQHF. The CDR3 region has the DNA TGTGCCAGCTCACCTGAACAGCCCCAGCATTTT.

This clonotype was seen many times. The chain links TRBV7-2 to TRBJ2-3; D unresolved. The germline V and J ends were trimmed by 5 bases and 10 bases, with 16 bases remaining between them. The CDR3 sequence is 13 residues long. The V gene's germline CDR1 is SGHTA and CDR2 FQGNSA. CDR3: CASSPLSPGAQYF. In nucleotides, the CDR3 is TGTGCCAGCAGCCCCCTTAGTCCAGGCGCGCAGTATTTT.

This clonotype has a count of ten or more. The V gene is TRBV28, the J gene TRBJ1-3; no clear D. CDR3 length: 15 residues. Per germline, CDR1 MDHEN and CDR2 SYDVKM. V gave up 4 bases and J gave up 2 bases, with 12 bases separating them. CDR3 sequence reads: CASSSPPGTGNTIYF. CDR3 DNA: TGTGCCAGCAGTTCCCCCCCCGGAACTGGAAACACCATATATTTT. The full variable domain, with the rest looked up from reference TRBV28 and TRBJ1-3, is DVKVTQSSRYLVKRTGEKVFLECVQDMDHENMFWYRQDPGLGLRLIYFSYDVKMKEKGDIPEGYSVSREKKERFSLILESASTNQTSMYLCASSSPPGTGNTIYFGEGSWLTVV.

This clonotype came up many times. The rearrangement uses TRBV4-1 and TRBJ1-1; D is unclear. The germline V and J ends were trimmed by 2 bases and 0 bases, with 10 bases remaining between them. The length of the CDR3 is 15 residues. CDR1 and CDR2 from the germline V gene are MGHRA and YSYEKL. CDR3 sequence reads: CASSQMENMNTEAFF. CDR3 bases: TGCGCCAGCAGCCAAATGGAGAACATGAACACTGAAGCTTTCTTT.

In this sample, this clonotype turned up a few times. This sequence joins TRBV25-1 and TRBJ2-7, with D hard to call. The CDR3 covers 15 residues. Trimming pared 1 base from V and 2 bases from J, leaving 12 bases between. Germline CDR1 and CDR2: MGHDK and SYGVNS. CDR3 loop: CASSESRPGTYEQYF. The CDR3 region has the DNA TGTGCCAGCAGTGAATCGCGCCCTGGGACCTACGAGCAGTACTTC.

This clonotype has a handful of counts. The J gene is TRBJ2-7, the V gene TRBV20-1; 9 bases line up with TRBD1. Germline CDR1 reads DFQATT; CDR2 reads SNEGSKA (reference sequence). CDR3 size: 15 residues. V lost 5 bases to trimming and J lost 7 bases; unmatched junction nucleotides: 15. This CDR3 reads CSAPVTGTGRWEQYF. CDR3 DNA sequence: TGCAGTGCTCCTGTCACCGGGACAGGGAGGTGGGAGCAGTACTTC.

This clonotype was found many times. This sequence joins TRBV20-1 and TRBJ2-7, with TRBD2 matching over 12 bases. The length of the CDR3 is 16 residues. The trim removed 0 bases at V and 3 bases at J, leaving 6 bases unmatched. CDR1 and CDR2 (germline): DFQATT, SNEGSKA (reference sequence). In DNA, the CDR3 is TGCAGTGCTAGAGATCCCGGACTAGCGGGAATCTACGAGCAGTACTTC. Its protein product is CSARDPGLAGIYEQYF.

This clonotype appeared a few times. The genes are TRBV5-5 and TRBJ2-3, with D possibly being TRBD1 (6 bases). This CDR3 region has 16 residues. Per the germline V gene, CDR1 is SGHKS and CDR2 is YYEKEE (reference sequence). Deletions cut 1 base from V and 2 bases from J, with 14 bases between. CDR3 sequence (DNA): TGTGCCAGCAGCTTGATGTGGACAGCTCTCACAGATACGCAGTATTTT. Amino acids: CASSLMWTALTDTQYF. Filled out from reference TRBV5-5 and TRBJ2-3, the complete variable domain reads DAGVTQSPTHLIKTRGQQVTLRCSPISGHKSVSWYQQVLGQGPQFIFQYYEKEERGRGNFPDRFSARQFPNYSSELNVNALLLGDSALYLCASSLMWTALTDTQYFGPGTRLTVL.

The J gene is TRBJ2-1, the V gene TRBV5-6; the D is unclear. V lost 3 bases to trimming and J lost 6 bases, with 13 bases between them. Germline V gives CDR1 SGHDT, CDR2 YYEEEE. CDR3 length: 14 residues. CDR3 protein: CASSSLGPLNEQFF. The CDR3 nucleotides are TGTGCCAGCAGCTCCCTTGGCCCCCTCAATGAGCAGTTCTTC.

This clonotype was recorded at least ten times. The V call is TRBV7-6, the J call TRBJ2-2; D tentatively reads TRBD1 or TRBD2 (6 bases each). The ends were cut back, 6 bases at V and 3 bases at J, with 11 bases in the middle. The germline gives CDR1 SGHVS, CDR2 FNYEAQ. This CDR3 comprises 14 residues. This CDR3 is CASSRGVDTGELFF. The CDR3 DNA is TGTGCCAGCAGTAGGGGGGTGGACACCGGGGAGCTGTTTTTT.

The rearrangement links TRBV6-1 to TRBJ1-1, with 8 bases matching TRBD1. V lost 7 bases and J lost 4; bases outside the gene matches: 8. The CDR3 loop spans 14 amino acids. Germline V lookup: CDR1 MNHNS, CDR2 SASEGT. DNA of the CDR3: TGTGCCAGCATGGAGGACAGGGAGGGCACTGAAGCTTTCTTT. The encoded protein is CASMEDREGTEAFF.